This T cell receptor (beta chain) was retrieved from a study of shared clonotypes between healthy human individuals. Terminally differentiated effector memory CD45RA+ cells were excluded by CCR7 positive selection of CD45RO-negative cells. Looked up from germline, CDR1 is GTSNPN and CDR2 is SVGIG (reference sequence). V dropped 2 bases and J dropped 7 bases, with 18 bases sitting between them. CDR3 length: 15 residues. The data were produced by immunoSEQ multiplex PCR, yet TCRdb's version contains in-frame clones alone and is incomplete. The data contain about 2 million clones, around 96% of them seen just once; the ten biggest clones take up 0.9% to 1.4%.

The source material was naive CD8+ T cells sorted from blood. The clonotype comes from a man aged 18-30 years in good health. This chain uses TRBV30 with TRBJ2-1; maybe TRBD2 (6 bases). In DNA, the CDR3 is TGTGCCTGGAGTCCGGGAGCGAAGGGTGGAAATGAGCAGTTCTTC. It is translated as CAWSPGAKGGNEQFF.